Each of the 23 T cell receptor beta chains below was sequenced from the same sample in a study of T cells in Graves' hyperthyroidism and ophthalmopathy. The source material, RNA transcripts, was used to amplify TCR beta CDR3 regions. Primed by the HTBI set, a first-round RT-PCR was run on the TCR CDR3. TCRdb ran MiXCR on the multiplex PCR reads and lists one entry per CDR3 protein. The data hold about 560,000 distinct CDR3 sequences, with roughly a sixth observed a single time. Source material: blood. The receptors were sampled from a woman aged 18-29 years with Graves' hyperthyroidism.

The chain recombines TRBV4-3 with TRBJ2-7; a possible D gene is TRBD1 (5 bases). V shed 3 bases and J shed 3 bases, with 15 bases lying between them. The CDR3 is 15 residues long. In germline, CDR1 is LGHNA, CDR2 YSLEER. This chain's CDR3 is CASSQDTTGFYEQYF. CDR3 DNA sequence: TGCGCCAGCAGCCAGGACACAACAGGATTCTACGAGCAGTACTTC.

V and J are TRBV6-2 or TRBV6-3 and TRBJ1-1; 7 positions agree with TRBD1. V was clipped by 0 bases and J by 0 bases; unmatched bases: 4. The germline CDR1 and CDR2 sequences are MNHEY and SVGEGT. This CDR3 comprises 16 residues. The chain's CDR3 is CASSYSRGPLNTEAFF. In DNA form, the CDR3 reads TGTGCCAGCAGTTACTCGAGGGGGCCCTTGAACACTGAAGCTTTCTTT.

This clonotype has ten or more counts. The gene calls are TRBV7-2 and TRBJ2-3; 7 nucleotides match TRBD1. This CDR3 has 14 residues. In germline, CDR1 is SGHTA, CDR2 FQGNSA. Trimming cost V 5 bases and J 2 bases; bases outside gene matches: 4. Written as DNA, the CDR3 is TGTGCCAGCAGCGAGGACAGGTACACAGATACGCAGTATTTT. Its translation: CASSEDRYTDTQYF.

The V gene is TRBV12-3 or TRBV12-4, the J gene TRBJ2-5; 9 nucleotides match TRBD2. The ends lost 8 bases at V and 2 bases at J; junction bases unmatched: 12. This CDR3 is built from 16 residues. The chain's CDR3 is CASCPWGSGGQETQYF. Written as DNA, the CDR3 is TGTGCCAGCTGTCCATGGGGTAGCGGGGGACAAGAGACCCAGTACTTC.

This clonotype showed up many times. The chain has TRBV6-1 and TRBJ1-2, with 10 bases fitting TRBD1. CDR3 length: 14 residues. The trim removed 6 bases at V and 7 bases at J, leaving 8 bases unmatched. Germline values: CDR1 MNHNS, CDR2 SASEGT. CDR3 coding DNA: TGTGCCAGCAGCCCGATGGGGACAGGGGTTGGCTACACCTTC. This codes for CASSPMGTGVGYTF.

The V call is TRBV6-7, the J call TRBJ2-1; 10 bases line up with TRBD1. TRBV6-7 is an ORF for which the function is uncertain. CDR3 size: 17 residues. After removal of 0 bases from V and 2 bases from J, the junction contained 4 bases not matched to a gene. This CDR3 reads CASSYSRDRGAYNEQFF. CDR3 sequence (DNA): TGTGCCAGCAGTTACTCGAGGGACAGGGGAGCCTACAATGAGCAGTTCTTC.

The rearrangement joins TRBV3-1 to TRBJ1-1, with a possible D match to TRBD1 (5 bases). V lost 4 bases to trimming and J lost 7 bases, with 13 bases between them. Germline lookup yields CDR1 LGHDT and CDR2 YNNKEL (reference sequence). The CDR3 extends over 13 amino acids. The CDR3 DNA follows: TGTGCCAGCAGCCCGCAACGGAGGGGTGAAGCTTTCTTT. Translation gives CASSPQRRGEAFF.

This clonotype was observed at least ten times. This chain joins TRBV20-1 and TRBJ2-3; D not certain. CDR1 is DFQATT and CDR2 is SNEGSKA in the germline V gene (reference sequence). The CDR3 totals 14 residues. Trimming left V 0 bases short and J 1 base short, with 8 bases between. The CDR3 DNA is TGCAGTGCTAGAGATACTGGGGGCACAGATACGCAGTATTTT. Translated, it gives CSARDTGGTDTQYF.

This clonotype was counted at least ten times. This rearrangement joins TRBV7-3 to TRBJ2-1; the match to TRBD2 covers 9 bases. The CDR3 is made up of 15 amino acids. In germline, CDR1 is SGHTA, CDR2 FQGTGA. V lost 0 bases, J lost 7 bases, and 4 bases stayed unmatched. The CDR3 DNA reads TGTGCCAGCAGCTTAACTAGCGGGGGACTAAATGAGCAGTTCTTC. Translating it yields CASSLTSGGLNEQFF.

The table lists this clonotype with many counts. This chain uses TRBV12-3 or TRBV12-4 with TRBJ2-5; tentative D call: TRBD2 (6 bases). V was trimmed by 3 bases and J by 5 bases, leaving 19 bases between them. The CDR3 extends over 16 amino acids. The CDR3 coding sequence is TGTGCCAGCAGTTTCCTAGAGGGACTGGAATTGGAGACCCAGTACTTC. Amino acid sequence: CASSFLEGLELETQYF.

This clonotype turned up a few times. This CDR3 reads CSARDFRGGRQETQYF. As DNA, the CDR3 is TGCAGTGCTAGAGATTTTCGCGGGGGGCGCCAAGAGACCCAGTACTTC. The chain is built from TRBV20-1 and TRBJ2-5, with 8 bases matching TRBD2. With V trimmed by 0 bases and J by 1 base, 7 bases remained unmatched. The CDR3 spans 16 residues. CDR1 is DFQATT, CDR2 SNEGSKA, per germline (reference sequence).

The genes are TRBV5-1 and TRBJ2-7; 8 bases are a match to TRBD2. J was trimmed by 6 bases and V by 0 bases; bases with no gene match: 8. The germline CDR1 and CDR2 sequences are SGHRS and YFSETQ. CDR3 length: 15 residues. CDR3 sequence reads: CASSLGRLGGGEQYF. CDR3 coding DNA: TGCGCCAGCAGCTTGGGTCGGCTCGGGGGGGGCGAGCAGTACTTC.

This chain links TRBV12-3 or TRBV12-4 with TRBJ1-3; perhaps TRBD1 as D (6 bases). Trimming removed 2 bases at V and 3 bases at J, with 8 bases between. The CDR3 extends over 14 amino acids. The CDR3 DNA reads TGTGCCAGCAGTTTAACAGGGCTTGGAAACACCATATATTTT. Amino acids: CASSLTGLGNTIYF.

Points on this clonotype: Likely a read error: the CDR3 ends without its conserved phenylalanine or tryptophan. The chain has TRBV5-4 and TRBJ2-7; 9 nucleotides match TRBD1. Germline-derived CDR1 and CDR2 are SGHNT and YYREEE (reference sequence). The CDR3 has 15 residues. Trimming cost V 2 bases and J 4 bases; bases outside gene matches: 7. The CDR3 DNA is TGTGCCAGCAGCTTTAAGGACAGGGGAATATACGAGCAGTACTCC. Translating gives CASSFKDRGIYEQYS.

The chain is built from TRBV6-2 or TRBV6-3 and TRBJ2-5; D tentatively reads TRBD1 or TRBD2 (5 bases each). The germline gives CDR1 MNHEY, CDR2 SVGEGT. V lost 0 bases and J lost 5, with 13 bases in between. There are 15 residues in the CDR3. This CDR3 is CASSYSRGARETQYF. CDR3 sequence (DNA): TGTGCCAGCAGTTACTCACGAGGGGCGAGGGAGACCCAGTACTTC.

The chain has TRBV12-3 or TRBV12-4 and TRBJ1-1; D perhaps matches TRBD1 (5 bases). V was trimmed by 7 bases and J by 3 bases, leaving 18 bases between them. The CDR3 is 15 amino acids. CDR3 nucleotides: TGTGCCAGCAATCCCCGGGGCTTAGGGTACACTGAAGCTTTCTTT. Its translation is CASNPRGLGYTEAFF.

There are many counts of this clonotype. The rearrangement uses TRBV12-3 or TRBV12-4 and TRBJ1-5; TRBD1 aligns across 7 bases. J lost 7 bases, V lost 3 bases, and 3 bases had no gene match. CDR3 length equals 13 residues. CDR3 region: CASSLGQYQPQHF. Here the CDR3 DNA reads TGTGCCAGCAGTTTGGGACAGTACCAGCCCCAGCATTTT.

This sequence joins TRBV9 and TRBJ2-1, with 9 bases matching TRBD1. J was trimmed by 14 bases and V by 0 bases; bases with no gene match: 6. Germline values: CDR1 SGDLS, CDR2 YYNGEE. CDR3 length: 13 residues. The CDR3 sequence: CASSVDYRGLEFF. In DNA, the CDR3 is TGTGCCAGCAGCGTAGATTACAGGGGGCTAGAGTTCTTC.

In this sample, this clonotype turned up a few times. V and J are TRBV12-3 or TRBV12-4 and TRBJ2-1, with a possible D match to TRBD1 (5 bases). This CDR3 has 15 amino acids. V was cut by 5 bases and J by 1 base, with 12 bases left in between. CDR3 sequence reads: CASSRQTTSYNEQFF. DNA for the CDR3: TGTGCCAGCAGTAGACAGACCACTTCCTACAATGAGCAGTTCTTC.

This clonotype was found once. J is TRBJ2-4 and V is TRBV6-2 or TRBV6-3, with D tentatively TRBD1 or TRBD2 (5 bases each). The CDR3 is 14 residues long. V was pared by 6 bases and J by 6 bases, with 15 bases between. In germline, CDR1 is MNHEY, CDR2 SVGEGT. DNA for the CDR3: TGTGCCAGCAGGGAACGGGGTCAGGGAAACATTCAGTACTTC. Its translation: CASRERGQGNIQYF.

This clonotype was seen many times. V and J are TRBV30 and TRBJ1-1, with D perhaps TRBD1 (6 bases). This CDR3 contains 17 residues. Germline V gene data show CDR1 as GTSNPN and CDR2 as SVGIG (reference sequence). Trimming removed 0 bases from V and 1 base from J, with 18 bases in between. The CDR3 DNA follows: TGTGCCTGGAGTGTACGTAACAGGGAGGGTGGGAACACTGAAGCTTTCTTT. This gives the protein CAWSVRNREGGNTEAFF.

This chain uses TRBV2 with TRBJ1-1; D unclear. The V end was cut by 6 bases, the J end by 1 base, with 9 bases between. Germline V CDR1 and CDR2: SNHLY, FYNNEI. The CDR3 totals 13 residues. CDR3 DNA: TGTGCCAGCAGAGCAGGCGGGAACACTGAAGCTTTCTTT. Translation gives CASRAGGNTEAFF.

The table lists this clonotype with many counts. CDR3 sequence: CSARGRQGTTYEQYF. In nucleotides, the CDR3 is TGCAGTGCTAGAGGCCGACAGGGGACGACCTACGAGCAGTACTTC. V usage is TRBV20-1 and J usage is TRBJ2-7; 8 nucleotides align to TRBD1. V was clipped by 1 base and J by 2 bases; unmatched bases: 7. Germline values: CDR1 DFQATT, CDR2 SNEGSKA (reference sequence). This CDR3 region has 15 residues.